One and the same sample provided the 31 T cell receptor beta chains below, sequenced in a study of blood T cell repertoires in COVID-19. Using immunoSEQ multiplex PCR, the repertoire was profiled, and TCRdb retains in-frame clones only, with some absent. The sample contains 65,000 to 80,000 clones, over 80% of which appear only once. The sequenced material came from peripheral blood. These receptors all stem from a middle-aged man with active COVID-19.

This CDR3 reads CASSLTAGGHYGYTF. The CDR3 DNA reads as TGTGCCAGCAGCTTAACGGCTGGGGGCCACTATGGCTACACCTTC. This chain connects TRBV7-3 to TRBJ1-2, with TRBD1 as a possible D gene (6 bases). Germline values: CDR1 SGHTA, CDR2 FQGTGA. CDR3 size: 15 residues. The ends were cut back, 0 bases at V and 3 bases at J, with 11 bases in the middle.

This chain links TRBV6-1 with TRBJ2-7; 8 positions match TRBD1. Germline V lookup: CDR1 MNHNS, CDR2 SASEGT. The CDR3 covers 15 residues. Trimming at V came to 2 bases and at J to 0 bases, leaving 3 bases not matched to a gene. CDR3 residues: CASSEPGQVSYEQYF. The CDR3 DNA reads as TGTGCCAGCAGTGAACCGGGACAGGTCTCCTACGAGCAGTACTTC.

The chain employs TRBV20-1 and TRBJ1-1; tentatively, D is TRBD1 (5 bases). The CDR3 has 11 residues. The germline V gene has CDR1 DFQATT and CDR2 SNEGSKA (reference sequence). The ends were cut back, 5 bases at V and 5 bases at J, with 9 bases in the middle. The DNA for the CDR3 is TGCAGTGCTGGCAGGGATACTGAAGCTTTCTTT. Protein sequence: CSAGRDTEAFF.

J is TRBJ1-1 and V is TRBV6-4; TRBD1 aligns across 9 bases. Germline CDR1 is MRHNA and CDR2 is SNTAGT. Trimming cost V 6 bases and J 1 base; bases outside gene matches: 6. The CDR3 extends over 15 amino acids. The CDR3 loop is CASRVQGAQNTEAFF. The CDR3 nucleotides are TGTGCCAGCAGGGTACAGGGGGCGCAGAACACTGAAGCTTTCTTT.

This clone occurred a few times. The genes are TRBV9 and TRBJ2-1; 8 positions agree with TRBD1. CDR1 and CDR2 from the germline V gene are SGDLS and YYNGEE. Losses at the gene ends were 3 bases for V and 8 bases for J; bases not matched to a gene: 10. The CDR3 contains 15 residues. The CDR3 protein is CASSATGAGGHEQFF. The CDR3 region has the DNA TGTGCCAGCAGCGCGACCGGGGCAGGGGGCCATGAGCAGTTCTTC. The complete variable domain, with remaining parts taken from reference TRBV9 and TRBJ2-1, reads DSGVTQTPKHLITATGQRVTLRCSPRSGDLSVYWYQQSLDQGLQFLIQYYNGEERAKGNILERFSAQQFPDLHSELNLSSLELGDSALYFCASSATGAGGHEQFFGPGTRLTVL.

The chain uses TRBV5-4 and TRBJ2-1; the match to TRBD1 covers 10 bases. In germline, CDR1 is SGHNT, CDR2 YYREEE (reference sequence). V was pared by 4 bases and J by 5 bases, with 3 bases of the junction left unmatched. This CDR3 region has 14 residues. DNA of the CDR3: TGTGCCAGCAGCGGGGACAGGGGTAACAATGAGCAGTTCTTC. Protein: CASSGDRGNNEQFF.

The V gene is TRBV29-1, the J gene TRBJ2-1; D is ambiguous. This CDR3 is built from 16 residues. CDR1 and CDR2 (germline): SQVTM, ANQGSEA. The V and J ends lost 4 bases and 0 bases respectively, with 16 bases between them. CDR3 coding DNA: TGCAGCGTTGCCGTCCCTAGAACAAGCTCCTACAATGAGCAGTTCTTC. Protein product: CSVAVPRTSSYNEQFF.

This rearrangement joins TRBV9 to TRBJ1-4; no clear D. The V and J ends lost 3 bases and 8 bases respectively, with 17 bases between them. The CDR3 loop spans 15 amino acids. From germline, CDR1 is SGDLS and CDR2 YYNGEE. The CDR3 bases are TGTGCCAGCAGCGGAGGTGATGAAGCGGTAGAAAAACTGTTTTTT. Its protein product is CASSGGDEAVEKLFF.

The rearrangement uses TRBV4-1 and TRBJ2-7; TRBD1 matches 9 bases. The trim removed 0 bases at V and 4 bases at J, leaving 7 bases unmatched. The CDR3 is 16 amino acids. In germline, CDR1 is MGHRA, CDR2 YSYEKL. Written as DNA, the CDR3 is TGCGCCAGCAGCCAAGAATCTGGGACAGGGATGTACGAGCAGTACTTC. Translating gives CASSQESGTGMYEQYF.

This clone was recorded only once. This rearrangement joins TRBV30 to TRBJ2-7; 7 nucleotides line up with TRBD1. CDR1 and CDR2 from the germline V gene are GTSNPN and SVGIG (reference sequence). The trim removed 4 bases at V and 3 bases at J, leaving 3 bases unmatched. This CDR3 has 12 residues. CDR3 in amino acids: CAWNRGNYEQYF. Written as DNA, the CDR3 is TGTGCCTGGAACAGGGGAAACTACGAGCAGTACTTC. The whole variable domain, filled in from reference TRBV30 and TRBJ2-7, reads SQTIHQWPATLVQPVGSPLSLECTVEGTSNPNLYWYRQAAGRGLQLLFYSVGIGQISSEVPQNLSASRPQDRQFILSSKKLLLSDSGFYLCAWNRGNYEQYFGPGTRLTVT.

This rearrangement joins TRBV4-1 to TRBJ2-7, with TRBD2 identical over 8 bases. Per the germline V gene, CDR1 is MGHRA and CDR2 is YSYEKL. The CDR3 covers 18 residues. V shed 3 bases, J shed 5 bases, and the junction held 18 bases outside the gene matches. In nucleotides, the CDR3 is TGCGCCAGCAGCCAGAGAACGGGATCGTCGGGAGGGCTCGACGAGCAGTACTTC. Its protein is CASSQRTGSSGGLDEQYF.

V gene TRBV30 combines with J gene TRBJ2-1; 11 bases line up with TRBD2. Germline loops: CDR1 GTSNPN, CDR2 SVGIG (reference sequence). The CDR3 consists of 13 residues. The V and J ends lost 5 bases and 8 bases, in that order; junction bases with no gene match: 5. In nucleotides, the CDR3 is TGTGCCTGGGCTAGCGGGAGGAGACATGAGCAGTTCTTC. Translating gives CAWASGRRHEQFF. Filled out from reference TRBV30 and TRBJ2-1, the complete variable domain reads SQTIHQWPATLVQPVGSPLSLECTVEGTSNPNLYWYRQAAGRGLQLLFYSVGIGQISSEVPQNLSASRPQDRQFILSSKKLLLSDSGFYLCAWASGRRHEQFFGPGTRLTVL.

The chain joins TRBV27 to TRBJ2-7, with a weak D call TRBD2 (5 bases). This CDR3 region has 14 residues. Germline V gene sequence: CDR1 MNHEY, CDR2 SMNVEV (reference sequence). Trimming cost V 6 bases and J 1 base, with 13 bases left between them. CDR3 amino acids: CASSPRGSSYEQYF. The CDR3 coding sequence is TGTGCCAGCAGCCCTCGAGGGTCTTCCTACGAGCAGTACTTC.

This clone was found once. The rearrangement links TRBV5-6 to TRBJ2-7; maybe TRBD1 (6 bases). The CDR3 spans 15 residues. The ends were cut back, 0 bases at V and 2 bases at J, with 12 bases in the middle. Germline lookup yields CDR1 SGHDT and CDR2 YYEEEE. As DNA, the CDR3 is TGTGCCAGCAGCTTGGTGGGGGCTGTCCCCTACGAGCAGTACTTC. This translates into CASSLVGAVPYEQYF. Based on the CDR3 plus reference TRBV5-6 and TRBJ2-7, the full variable domain is DAGVTQSPTHLIKTRGQQVTLRCSPKSGHDTVSWYQQALGQGPQFIFQYYEEEERQRGNFPDRFSGHQFPNYSSELNVNALLLGDSALYLCASSLVGAVPYEQYFGPGTRLTVT.

The chain combines TRBV12-3 or TRBV12-4 with TRBJ2-7; D is perhaps TRBD2 (6 bases). V was clipped by 10 bases and J by 3 bases, with 16 bases between them. The CDR3 is made up of 13 amino acids. CDR3 nucleotide sequence: TGTGCCATCATGGTGGGGGGTCTCTACGAGCAGTACTTC. This codes for CAIMVGGLYEQYF.

This rearrangement joins TRBV9 to TRBJ1-6, with 8 bases lining up with TRBD1. The length of the CDR3 is 18 residues. The junction had 10 bases not matched to a gene; V was cut back by 0 bases and J by 5 bases. CDR1 is SGDLS, CDR2 YYNGEE, per germline. CDR3 DNA sequence: TGTGCCAGCAGCGTAGGTCGAGGACAGGGTGGGAATAATTCACCCCTCCACTTT. It yields the protein CASSVGRGQGGNNSPLHF.

This chain joins TRBV5-4 and TRBJ2-3, with D possibly TRBD2 on 7 matching bases. The CDR3 is 18 amino acids. The germline CDR1 and CDR2 sequences are SGHNT and YYREEE (reference sequence). The V and J ends lost 6 bases and 4 bases respectively, with 27 bases between them. This CDR3 is CASTQGGLAGTFADTQYF. DNA for the CDR3: TGTGCCAGCACCCAAGGGGGATTAGCGGGTACTTTTGCAGATACGCAGTATTTT.

Ten or more counts support this clone. The chain links TRBV9 to TRBJ2-3; 16 bases map to TRBD2. CDR3 length: 18 amino acids. Germline V gives CDR1 SGDLS, CDR2 YYNGEE. Unmatched junction bases numbered 9, after V lost 3 bases and J lost 5 bases. DNA for the CDR3: TGTGCCAGCAGCGCTAGCACGGGACTAGCGGGGGGGAGAGATACGCAGTATTTT. This translates into CASSASTGLAGGRDTQYF. The variable domain in full, completed from reference TRBV9 and TRBJ2-3, reads DSGVTQTPKHLITATGQRVTLRCSPRSGDLSVYWYQQSLDQGLQFLIQYYNGEERAKGNILERFSAQQFPDLHSELNLSSLELGDSALYFCASSASTGLAGGRDTQYFGPGTRLTVL.

This chain links TRBV10-2 with TRBJ1-2; the D gene is possibly TRBD1 (5 bases). Trimming took off 6 bases at V and 8 bases at J, with 13 bases between the two ends. In germline, CDR1 is WSHSY, CDR2 SAAADI. The CDR3 is 12 residues long. The CDR3 DNA sequence: TGCGCCAGCAGGACAGACGGTCTCGGCTACACCTTC. It yields the protein CASRTDGLGYTF.

The chain couples TRBV4-3 to TRBJ1-2, with TRBD1 as a possible D gene (6 bases). The CDR3 runs to 15 residues. CDR1 LGHNA and CDR2 YSLEER come from the germline V gene. The germline V and J ends were trimmed by 3 bases and 3 bases, with 14 bases remaining between them. This CDR3 reads CASSQGTPEDYGYTF. The CDR3 DNA follows: TGCGCCAGCAGCCAGGGGACACCGGAGGACTATGGCTACACCTTC.

The V call is TRBV6-5, the J call TRBJ1-2; no clear D gene. V lost 4 bases and J 3 bases, leaving 9 bases between the germline ends. CDR1 and CDR2 from the germline V gene are MNHEY and SVGAGI. The CDR3 is 13 amino acids. The CDR3 sequence: CASSFLRDYGYTF. CDR3 DNA: TGTGCCAGCAGTTTCCTTCGGGACTATGGCTACACCTTC.

V is TRBV4-3 and J is TRBJ2-3; perhaps TRBD2 as D (6 bases). Trimming cost V 0 bases and J 2 bases, with 18 bases left between them. This CDR3 is 18 amino acids long. CDR1 and CDR2 (germline): LGHNA, YSLEER. The CDR3 bases are TGCGCCAGCAGCCAAGAGACTAGTAGGCGTCTTAACACAGATACGCAGTATTTT. As protein: CASSQETSRRLNTDTQYF.

The chain links TRBV4-3 to TRBJ2-1, with 7 bases that match TRBD1. V lost 0 bases, J lost 9 bases, and 5 bases stayed unmatched. CDR3 size: 14 residues. Germline-derived CDR1 and CDR2 are LGHNA and YSLEER. The CDR3 here is CASSQDATGVEQFF. Here the CDR3 DNA reads TGCGCCAGCAGCCAAGATGCAACAGGGGTTGAGCAGTTCTTC.

The J gene is TRBJ2-1, the V gene TRBV7-8, with D maybe TRBD2 (7 bases). This CDR3 contains 18 residues. Germline lookup yields CDR1 SGHVS and CDR2 FQNEAQ. The V gene lost 1 base and the J gene lost 0 bases, with 16 bases spanning the gap. CDR3 sequence: CASSLGSAGATSYNEQFF. The CDR3 DNA reads as TGTGCCAGCAGCTTAGGAAGCGCGGGGGCTACCTCCTACAATGAGCAGTTCTTC. Looking up the rest from reference TRBV7-8 and TRBJ2-1 gives the full variable domain: GAGVSQSPRYKVAKRGQDVALRCDPISGHVSLFWYQQALGQGPEFLTYFQNEAQLDKSGLPSDRFFAERPEGSVSTLKIQRTQQEDSAVYLCASSLGSAGATSYNEQFFGPGTRLTVL.

V gene TRBV6-5 combines with J gene TRBJ1-2; 7 nucleotides agree with TRBD1. Germline V gives CDR1 MNHEY, CDR2 SVGAGI. CDR3 length: 15 residues. Trimming removed 7 bases from V and 7 bases from J; junction bases left unmatched: 15. Here the CDR3 reads CASTAIDRVKGGYTF. The CDR3 DNA reads TGTGCCAGCACCGCCATCGACAGGGTTAAAGGTGGCTACACCTTC.

The chain couples TRBV27 to TRBJ1-1; the D is unclear. Per the germline V gene, CDR1 is MNHEY and CDR2 is SMNVEV (reference sequence). There are 15 residues in the CDR3. The V end was cut by 0 bases, the J end by 3 bases, with 11 bases between. The CDR3: CASSLSQVLHTEAFF. CDR3 DNA sequence: TGTGCCAGCAGTTTATCTCAGGTTCTTCACACTGAAGCTTTCTTT.

The chain recombines TRBV3-1 (or the pseudogene TRBV3-2) with TRBJ2-1, with TRBD2 matching over 8 bases. The V gene end was trimmed by 4 bases and the J gene end by 5 bases; junction bases not matched to a gene: 4. The germline V gene encodes CDR1 LGHDT and CDR2 YNNKEL (reference sequence). This CDR3 is 14 amino acids long. CDR3 nucleotides: TGTGCCAGCAGCCCCACTAGCGGTAACAATGAGCAGTTCTTC. Amino acid sequence: CASSPTSGNNEQFF.

DNA of the CDR3: TGTGCCACCAGCAGGGGACTAGCGGGCAAGGGAGAGACCCAGTACTTC. Translated, it gives CATSRGLAGKGETQYF. This chain joins TRBV15 and TRBJ2-5; 12 nucleotides match TRBD2. Germline V CDR1 and CDR2: LNHNV, YYDKDF (reference sequence). The CDR3 is 16 residues long. Trimming removed 3 bases from V and 4 bases from J; junction bases left unmatched: 6. Variable domain in full (rest from reference TRBV15 and TRBJ2-5): DAMVIQNPRYQVTQFGKPVTLSCSQTLNHNVMYWYQQKSSQAPKLLFHYYDKDFNNEADTPDNFQSRRPNTSFCFLDIRSPGLGDTAMYLCATSRGLAGKGETQYFGPGTRLLVL.

This clone was counted a single time. This rearrangement joins TRBV7-2 to TRBJ1-4, with D uncertain. V was pared by 4 bases and J by 5 bases, with 8 bases between. The length of the CDR3 is 13 residues. CDR1 SGHTA and CDR2 FQGNSA come from the germline V gene. The DNA of the CDR3 is TGTGCCAGCAGCTCTTACGGGAATGAAAAACTGTTTTTT. Translation gives CASSSYGNEKLFF.

This sequence joins TRBV5-1 and TRBJ1-1; TRBD1 agrees at 7 bases. There are 14 residues in the CDR3. V was clipped by 3 bases and J by 4 bases; unmatched bases: 6. Per the germline V gene, CDR1 is SGHRS and CDR2 is YFSETQ. DNA for the CDR3: TGCGCCAGCAGCTCGGAGACAGGGAGCACTGAAGCTTTCTTT. Translation: CASSSETGSTEAFF.

This chain links TRBV5-4 with TRBJ2-3; 12 positions agree with TRBD2. The germline V gene encodes CDR1 SGHNT and CDR2 YYREEE (reference sequence). The ends lost 4 bases at V and 2 bases at J; junction bases unmatched: 5. The CDR3 consists of 16 residues. CDR3 region: CASSVTSGGYTDTQYF. The DNA of the CDR3 is TGTGCCAGCAGCGTTACTAGCGGGGGGTACACAGATACGCAGTATTTT.